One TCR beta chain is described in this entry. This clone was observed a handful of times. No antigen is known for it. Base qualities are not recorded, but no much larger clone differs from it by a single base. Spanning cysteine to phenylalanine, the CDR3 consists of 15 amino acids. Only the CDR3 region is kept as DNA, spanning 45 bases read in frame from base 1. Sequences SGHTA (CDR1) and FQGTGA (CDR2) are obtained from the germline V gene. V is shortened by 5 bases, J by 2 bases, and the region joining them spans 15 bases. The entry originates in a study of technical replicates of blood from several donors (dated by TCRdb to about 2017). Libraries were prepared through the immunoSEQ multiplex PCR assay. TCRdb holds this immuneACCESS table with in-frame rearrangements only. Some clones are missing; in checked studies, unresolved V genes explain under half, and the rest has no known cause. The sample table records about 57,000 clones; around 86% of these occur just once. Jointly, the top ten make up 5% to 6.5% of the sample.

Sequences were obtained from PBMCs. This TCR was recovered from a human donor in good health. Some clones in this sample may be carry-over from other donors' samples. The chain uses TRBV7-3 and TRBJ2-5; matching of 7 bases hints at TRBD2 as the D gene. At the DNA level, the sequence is TGTGCCAGCAGCCTGGGGGGGCATAGGCAAGAGACCCAGTACTTC. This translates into CASSLGGHRQETQYF.